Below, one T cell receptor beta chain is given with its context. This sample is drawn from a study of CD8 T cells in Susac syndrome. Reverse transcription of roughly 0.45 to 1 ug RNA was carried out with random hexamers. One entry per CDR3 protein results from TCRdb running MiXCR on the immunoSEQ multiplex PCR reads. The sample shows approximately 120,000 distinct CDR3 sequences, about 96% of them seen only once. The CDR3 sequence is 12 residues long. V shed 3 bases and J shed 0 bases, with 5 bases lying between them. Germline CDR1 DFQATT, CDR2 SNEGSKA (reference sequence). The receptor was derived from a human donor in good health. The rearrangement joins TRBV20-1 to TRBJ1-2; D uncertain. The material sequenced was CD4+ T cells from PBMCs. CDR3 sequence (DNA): TGCAGTGCTAGTTCACCTAACTATGGCTACACCTTC. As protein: CSASSPNYGYTF.